Below are 5 T cell receptor beta chains sequenced from a single sample in a study of regulatory T cells in long-lasting Graves disease. Regarding time point: persistent/refractory GD, antithyroid drugs over 5 years with positive TRAb. From PBMCs, RNA was extracted and then used to make the TCR library. Sequencing libraries for TCR beta were prepared with iRepertoire HTBI primers and Arm-PCR of CDR3 regions. MiXCR, run by TCRdb on the multiplex PCR reads, gives a single entry per CDR3 protein. The sample has hundreds of thousands of distinct CDR3 sequences; less than 25% are singletons. Specimen: peripheral blood mononuclear cells (PBMCs), collected when the disease was refractory, from a patient treated with antithyroid drugs. All receptors derive from a female donor with Graves disease.

This clonotype was counted ten times or more. The chain links TRBV11-1 to TRBJ2-7; no reliable D call. CDR3 length equals 13 residues. Trimming took 3 bases from V and 3 from J, leaving 9 bases between them. The germline CDR1 and CDR2 sequences are SGHAT and FQDESV (reference sequence). As DNA, the CDR3 is TGTGCCAGCAGCTTCGGTCCCCGCTACGAGCAGTACTTC. It translates to CASSFGPRYEQYF. The full variable domain, in which reference TRBV11-1 and TRBJ2-7 provide the parts outside the CDR3, is EAEVAQSPRYKITEKSQAVAFWCDPISGHATLYWYRQILGQGPELLVQFQDESVVDDSQLPKDRFSAERLKGVDSTLKIQPAELGDSAMYLCASSFGPRYEQYFGPGTRLTVT.

The chain employs TRBV3-1 and TRBJ1-2; 9 bases are shared with TRBD1. V lost 4 bases, J lost 8 bases, and 11 bases stayed unmatched. The CDR3 is made up of 15 amino acids. Germline-derived CDR1 and CDR2 are LGHDT and YNNKEL (reference sequence). Here the CDR3 DNA reads TGTGCCAGCAGCCTTTCGACAGGGGGTTCGTGGGGCTACACCTTC. Protein product: CASSLSTGGSWGYTF.

This clonotype has a count of ten or more. The V gene is TRBV12-3 or TRBV12-4, the J gene TRBJ2-7; D might be TRBD1 (6 bases). The V gene lost 5 bases and the J gene lost 5 bases, with 10 bases spanning the gap. The CDR3 contains 12 residues. CDR3 in DNA: TGTGCCAGCAGTGGTACAGGGAACGAGCAGTACTTC. Its translation is CASSGTGNEQYF.

This clonotype has a handful of counts. The chain uses TRBV28 and TRBJ1-4; tentative D call: TRBD1 (5 bases). Germline V gives CDR1 MDHEN, CDR2 SYDVKM. Trimming removed 2 bases from V and 7 bases from J, with 17 bases in between. The length of the CDR3 is 16 residues. CDR3 sequence (DNA): TGTGCCAGCAGTTTACTTAAATGGGGGGGAGGTGAAAAACTGTTTTTT. This encodes CASSLLKWGGGEKLFF.

This clonotype came up many times. The chain employs TRBV6-2 or TRBV6-3 and TRBJ1-5; 8 nucleotides line up with TRBD1. The germline V gene encodes CDR1 MNHEY and CDR2 SVGEGT. The length of the CDR3 is 11 residues. V was clipped by 5 bases and J by 11 bases; unmatched bases: 2. In DNA, the CDR3 is TGTGCCAGCAGTGGACAGGGTGCCCAGCATTTT. Its protein is CASSGQGAQHF.